The source of this TCR beta chain is a study of immunodeficiency (dated by TCRdb to the late 2010s). With respect to the entire study: To search for oligoclonality and VDJ recombination defects, the researchers carried out a repertoire analysis. Study-wide conclusions, independent of this receptor: Severe oligoclonality, as judged by top-100 and total clonotype frequencies, was observed in patient CD8+ T cells but not in patient CD4+ T cells. Relative to control CD8+ T cells, CD8+ T cells from patients had restricted TRB V-J pairing and a lower productive entropy. In the entropy comparisons of patients versus healthy controls, patients were shown as n=3 (open circles), and an effect on thymic development was only suggested as possible.

Before TCR sequencing, CD3+CD8+ T cells were sorted from fresh PBMCs. Genomic DNA was extracted using the QIAamp DNA Blood Mini Kit and was submitted for immunoSEQ repertoire analysis. Multiplex PCR was used to amplify CDR3 regions from a standard amount of genomic DNA template. PCR products were sequenced on an Illumina platform. The authors' analysis ran thus. Alignment of sequences to a reference was performed, and V, D and J gene definitions were taken from IMGT. Closely related sequences were merged by a nearest-neighbor clustering algorithm so that PCR and sequencing errors were removed. V, D and J usage in productive unique and total sequences was analyzed using ImmunoSEQ Analyzer tools and R version 3.6.1. TCRdb took over this immuneACCESS table, retaining in-frame rearrangements with V and J assigned. Such tables are incomplete; in checked studies, under half of the missing clones stem from an unresolved V gene, and the remainder is unexplained. V and J calls and clone size come straight from that table; D and trimming were deduced from the DNA. This sample is represented by 3,400 or so clones; approximately 91% of them were singletons. In total, the top ten clones hold more than 10% of the sample.

Inclusive of the bounding cysteine and phenylalanine, the CDR3 is 15 residues long. Of all the DNA, just the CDR3 is kept, 45 bases in frame from base 1. CDR1 and CDR2 are drawn from the germline V gene: WSHSY, SAAADI. V has 3 bases trimmed and J has 8 bases trimmed; junction bases matching no gene number 9. Turning to this clone: Which antigen it targets is not known. Nothing much larger sits one base from this clone, and base qualities are not available.

The sequence is built from TRBV10-2 and TRBJ2-1, with 8 bases aligning to TRBD2. This clonotype was sampled from a human donor in good health. Sample: CD8+ T cells from blood. The CDR3 loop reads CASSEVRGGGYEQFF. The nucleotides are TGCGCCAGCAGTGAAGTCCGGGGGGGCGGGTATGAGCAGTTCTTC.